The TCR beta chain under discussion was sequenced for a study of shared clonotypes between healthy human individuals. Study-wide points: Compared with memory subsets, naive subsets generally had larger estimated richness. Though the depth was large, rarefaction showed that sorted-subset sequencing was incomplete.

This CDR3 comprises 13 residues. Per the germline V gene, CDR1 is SGHAT and CDR2 is FQNNGV. Trimming removed 1 base at V and 4 bases at J, with 7 bases between. Using immunoSEQ multiplex PCR, the repertoire was profiled, and TCRdb retains in-frame clones only, with some absent. The profile shows about 2,200,000 clones, more than 85% of them singletons. Naive CD8 cells comprised CD45RO-negative, CCR7-positively selected cells, excluding terminally differentiated effector memory CD45RA+ cells. This clone was seen more than once but under ten times. Its antigen is undetermined. The same CDR3 arises from other DNA sequences in this sample as well.

Material: naive CD8+ T cells from PBMCs. This clonotype was obtained from a man younger than 35 in good health. Some clones in this sample may be carry-over from other donors' samples. The rearrangement links TRBV11-2 to TRBJ1-1; D not certain. The CDR3 is CASSLGVGTEAFF. The CDR3 nucleotides are TGTGCCAGCAGCTTAGGGGTTGGCACTGAAGCTTTCTTT. The full variable domain, rest sourced from reference TRBV11-2 and TRBJ1-1, is EAGVAQSPRYKIIEKRQSVAFWCNPISGHATLYWYQQILGQGPKLLIQFQNNGVVDDSQLPKDRFSAERLKGVDSTLKIQPAKLEDSAVYLCASSLGVGTEAFFGQGTRLTVV.